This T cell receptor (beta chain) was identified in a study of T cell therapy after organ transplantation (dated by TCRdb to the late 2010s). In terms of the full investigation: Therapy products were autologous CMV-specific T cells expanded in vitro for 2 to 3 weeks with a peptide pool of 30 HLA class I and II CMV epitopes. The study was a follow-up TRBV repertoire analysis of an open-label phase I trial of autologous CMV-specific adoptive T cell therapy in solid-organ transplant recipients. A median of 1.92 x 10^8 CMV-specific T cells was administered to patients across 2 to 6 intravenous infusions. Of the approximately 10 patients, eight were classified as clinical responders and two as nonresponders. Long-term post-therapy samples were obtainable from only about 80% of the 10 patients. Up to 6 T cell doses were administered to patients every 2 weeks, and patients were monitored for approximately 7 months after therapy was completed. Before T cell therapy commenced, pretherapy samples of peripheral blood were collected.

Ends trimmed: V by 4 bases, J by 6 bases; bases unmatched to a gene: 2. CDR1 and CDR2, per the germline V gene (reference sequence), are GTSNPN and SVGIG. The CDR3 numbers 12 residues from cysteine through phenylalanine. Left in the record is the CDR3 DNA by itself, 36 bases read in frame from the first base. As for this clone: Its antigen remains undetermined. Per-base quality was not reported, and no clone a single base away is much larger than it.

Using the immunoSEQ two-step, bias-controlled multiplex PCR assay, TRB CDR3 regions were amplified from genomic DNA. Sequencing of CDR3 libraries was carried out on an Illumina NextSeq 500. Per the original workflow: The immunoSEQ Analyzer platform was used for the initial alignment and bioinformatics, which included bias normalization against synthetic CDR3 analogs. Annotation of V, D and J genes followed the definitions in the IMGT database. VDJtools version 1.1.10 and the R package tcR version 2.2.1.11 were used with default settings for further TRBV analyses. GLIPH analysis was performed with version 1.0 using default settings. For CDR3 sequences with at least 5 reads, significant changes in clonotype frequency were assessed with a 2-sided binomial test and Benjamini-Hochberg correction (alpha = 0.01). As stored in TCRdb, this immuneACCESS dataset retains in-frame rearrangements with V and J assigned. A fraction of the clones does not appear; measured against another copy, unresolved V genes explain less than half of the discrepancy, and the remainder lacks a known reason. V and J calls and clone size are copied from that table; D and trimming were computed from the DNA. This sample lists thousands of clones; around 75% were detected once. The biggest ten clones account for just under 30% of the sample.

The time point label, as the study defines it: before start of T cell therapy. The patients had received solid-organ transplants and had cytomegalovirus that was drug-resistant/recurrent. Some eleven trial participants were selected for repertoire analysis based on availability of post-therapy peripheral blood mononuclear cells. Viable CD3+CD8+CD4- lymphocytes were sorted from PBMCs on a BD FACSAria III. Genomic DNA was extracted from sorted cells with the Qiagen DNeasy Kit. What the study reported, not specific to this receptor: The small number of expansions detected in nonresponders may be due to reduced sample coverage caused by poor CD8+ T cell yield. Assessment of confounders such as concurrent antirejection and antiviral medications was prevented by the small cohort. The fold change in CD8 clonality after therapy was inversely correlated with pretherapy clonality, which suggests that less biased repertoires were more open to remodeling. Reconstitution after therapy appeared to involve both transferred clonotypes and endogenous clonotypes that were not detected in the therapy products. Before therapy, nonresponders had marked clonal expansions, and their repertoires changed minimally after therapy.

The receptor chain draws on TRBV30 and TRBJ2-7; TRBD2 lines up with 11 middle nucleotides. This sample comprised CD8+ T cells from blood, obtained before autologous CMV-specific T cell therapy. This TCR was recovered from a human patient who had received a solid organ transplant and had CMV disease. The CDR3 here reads CAWTGTSGEQYF. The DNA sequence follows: TGTGCCTGGACGGGGACTAGCGGCGAGCAGTACTTC. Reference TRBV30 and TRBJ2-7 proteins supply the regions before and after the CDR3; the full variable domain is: SQTIHQWPATLVQPVGSPLSLECTVEGTSNPNLYWYRQAAGRGLQLLFYSVGIGQISSEVPQNLSASRPQDRQFILSSKKLLLSDSGFYLCAWTGTSGEQYFGPGTRLTVT.